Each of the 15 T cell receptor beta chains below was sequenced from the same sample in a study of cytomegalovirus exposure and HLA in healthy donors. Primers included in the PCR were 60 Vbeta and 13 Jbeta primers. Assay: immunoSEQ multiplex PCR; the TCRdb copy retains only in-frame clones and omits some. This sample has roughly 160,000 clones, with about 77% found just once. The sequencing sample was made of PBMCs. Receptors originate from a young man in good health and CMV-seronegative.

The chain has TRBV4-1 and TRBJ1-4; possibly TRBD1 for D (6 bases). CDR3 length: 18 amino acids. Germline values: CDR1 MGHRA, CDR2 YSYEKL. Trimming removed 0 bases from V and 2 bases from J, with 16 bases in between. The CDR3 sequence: CASSQESLGGATNEKLFF. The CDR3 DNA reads TGCGCCAGCAGCCAAGAAAGTCTAGGGGGAGCGACTAATGAAAAACTGTTTTTT.

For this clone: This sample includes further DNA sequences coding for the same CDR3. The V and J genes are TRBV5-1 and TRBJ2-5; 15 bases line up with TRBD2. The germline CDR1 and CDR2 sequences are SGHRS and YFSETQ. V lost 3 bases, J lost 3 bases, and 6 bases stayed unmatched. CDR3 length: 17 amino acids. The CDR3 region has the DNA TGCGCCAGCAGCTACGGACTAGCGGGGGGGGATGAAGAGACCCAGTACTTC. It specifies CASSYGLAGGDEETQYF.

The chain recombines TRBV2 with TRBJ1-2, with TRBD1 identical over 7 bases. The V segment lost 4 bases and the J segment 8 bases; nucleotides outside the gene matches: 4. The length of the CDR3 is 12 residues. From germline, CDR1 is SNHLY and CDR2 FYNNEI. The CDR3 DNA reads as TGTGCCAGCAGTGTTACAGGGGACGGCTACACCTTC. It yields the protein CASSVTGDGYTF.

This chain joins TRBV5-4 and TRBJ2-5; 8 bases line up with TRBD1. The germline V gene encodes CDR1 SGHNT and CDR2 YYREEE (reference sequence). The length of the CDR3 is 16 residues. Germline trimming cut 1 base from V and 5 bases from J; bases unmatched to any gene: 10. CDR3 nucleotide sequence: TGTGCCAGCAGCTTGTTCAGGGGGCCCGGGGTGGAGACCCAGTACTTC. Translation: CASSLFRGPGVETQYF.

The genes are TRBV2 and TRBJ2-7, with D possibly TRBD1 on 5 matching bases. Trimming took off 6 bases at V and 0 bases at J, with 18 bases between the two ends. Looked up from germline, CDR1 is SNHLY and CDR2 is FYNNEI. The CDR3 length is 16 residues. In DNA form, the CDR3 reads TGTGCCAGCAGCGCACGGGTGGTTGGGGCCTCCTACGAGCAGTACTTC. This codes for CASSARVVGASYEQYF.

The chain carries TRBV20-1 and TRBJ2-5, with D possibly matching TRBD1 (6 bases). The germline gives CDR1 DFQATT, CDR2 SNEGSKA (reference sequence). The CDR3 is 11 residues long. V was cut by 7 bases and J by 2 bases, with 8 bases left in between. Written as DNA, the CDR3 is TGCAGTGTTCAGGGGCAAGAGACCCAGTACTTC. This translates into CSVQGQETQYF.

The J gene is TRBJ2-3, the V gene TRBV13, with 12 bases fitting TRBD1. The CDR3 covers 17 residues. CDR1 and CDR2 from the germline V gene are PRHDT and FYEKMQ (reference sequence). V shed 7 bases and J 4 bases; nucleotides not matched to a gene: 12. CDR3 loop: CASTNGPGQGASDTQYF. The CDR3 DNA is TGTGCCAGCACCAACGGACCGGGACAGGGGGCGTCAGATACGCAGTATTTT.

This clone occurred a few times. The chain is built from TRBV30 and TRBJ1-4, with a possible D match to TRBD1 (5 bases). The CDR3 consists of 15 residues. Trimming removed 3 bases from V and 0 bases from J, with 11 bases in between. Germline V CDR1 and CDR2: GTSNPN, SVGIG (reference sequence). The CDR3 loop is CAWSGGTSTNEKLFF. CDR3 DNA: TGTGCCTGGAGCGGTGGGACTTCAACTAATGAAAAACTGTTTTTT.

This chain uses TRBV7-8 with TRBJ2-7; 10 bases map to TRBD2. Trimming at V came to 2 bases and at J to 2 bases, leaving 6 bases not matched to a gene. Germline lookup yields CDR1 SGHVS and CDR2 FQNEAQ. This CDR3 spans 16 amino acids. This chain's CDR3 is CASSLRASGSPYEQYF. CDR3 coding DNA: TGTGCCAGCAGCTTACGAGCTAGCGGGAGTCCCTACGAGCAGTACTTC.

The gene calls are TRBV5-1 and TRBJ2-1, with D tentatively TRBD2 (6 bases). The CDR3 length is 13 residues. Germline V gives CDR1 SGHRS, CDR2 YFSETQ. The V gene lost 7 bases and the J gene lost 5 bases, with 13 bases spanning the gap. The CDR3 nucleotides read TGCGCCAGCGCTCTGGCGGGACACAATGAGCAGTTCTTC. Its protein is CASALAGHNEQFF.

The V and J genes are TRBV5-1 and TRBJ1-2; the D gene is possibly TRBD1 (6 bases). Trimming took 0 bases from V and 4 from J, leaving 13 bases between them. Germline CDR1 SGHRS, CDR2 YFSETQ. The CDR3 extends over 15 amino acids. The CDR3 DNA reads TGCGCCAGCAGCTTGGCCGAGGGGGGGGCCTATGGCTACACCTTC. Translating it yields CASSLAEGGAYGYTF.

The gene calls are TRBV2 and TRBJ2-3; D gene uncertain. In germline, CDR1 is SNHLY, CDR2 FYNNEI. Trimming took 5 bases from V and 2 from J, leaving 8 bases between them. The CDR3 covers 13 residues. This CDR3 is CASSHTNTDTQYF. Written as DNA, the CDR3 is TGTGCCAGCAGTCACACTAACACAGATACGCAGTATTTT.

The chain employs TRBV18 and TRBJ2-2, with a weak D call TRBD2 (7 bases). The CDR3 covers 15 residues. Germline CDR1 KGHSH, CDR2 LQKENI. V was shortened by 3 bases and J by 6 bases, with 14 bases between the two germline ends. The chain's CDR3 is CASSPEQGGAGELFF. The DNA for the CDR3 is TGTGCCAGCTCACCGGAACAGGGAGGGGCCGGGGAGCTGTTTTTT.

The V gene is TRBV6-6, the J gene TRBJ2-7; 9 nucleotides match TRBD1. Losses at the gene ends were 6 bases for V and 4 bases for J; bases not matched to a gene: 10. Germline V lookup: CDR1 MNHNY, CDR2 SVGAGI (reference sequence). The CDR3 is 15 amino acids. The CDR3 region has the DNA TGTGCCAGCAGGCTGGGGACAGGGAACGCTTACGAGCAGTACTTC. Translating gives CASRLGTGNAYEQYF.

CDR3 sequence (DNA): TGTGCCAGCAGCCCCTACCCGACAGGGCGCGAGCAGTACTTC. It specifies CASSPYPTGREQYF. The rearrangement links TRBV7-8 to TRBJ2-7; 7 bases fit TRBD1. The trim removed 5 bases at V and 6 bases at J, leaving 10 bases unmatched. CDR3 length: 14 amino acids. Germline V lookup: CDR1 SGHVS, CDR2 FQNEAQ.